This T cell receptor (beta chain) is from a study of cytomegalovirus exposure and HLA in healthy donors. This PCR relied on a set of 60 Vbeta primers and 13 Jbeta primers. Clones were sequenced by immunoSEQ multiplex PCR, and TCRdb holds only the in-frame ones, with some missing. Among 76,000 or so clones, 78% were seen once, and the ten largest hold nearly 9%. V dropped 2 bases and J dropped 6; count of bases not matched to a gene: 5. Germline-derived CDR1 and CDR2 are SGHRS and YFSETQ. This CDR3 region has 15 residues. Note on this clone: Its specificity is not known.

Whole-study results and caveats: For most TCR beta V segments, an earlier analysis put the productive rate at about 87% or about 30% of the time. The study found most TCR sequences rare, yet found some public TCRs in many donors. More clonal expansion characterized HLA-associated TCR beta chains than equally common others in a later analysis.

The sequence was obtained from a middle-aged woman in good health and CMV-seropositive. The V gene is TRBV5-1, the J gene TRBJ2-7; 13 bases map to TRBD2. The sample comprised PBMCs. CDR3 residues: CASSLGLAGVFEQYF. The CDR3 DNA is TGCGCCAGCAGCTTAGGACTAGCGGGGGTATTCGAGCAGTACTTC.